A single sample gave rise to the 10 T cell receptor beta chains below, sequenced in a study of cytomegalovirus exposure and HLA in healthy donors. PCR amplification relied on 60 Vbeta primers (plus 13 Jbeta primers). The method was immunoSEQ multiplex PCR; TCRdb's version includes in-frame clones alone and lacks a portion of them. The sample includes around 150,000 clones, 70% to 90% of them seen just once. Sequencing was performed on PBMCs. Receptor source: a woman between 18 and 29 years old in good health and CMV-seronegative.

The chain combines TRBV11-2 with TRBJ2-1, with D possibly TRBD1 on 6 matching bases. Per the germline V gene, CDR1 is SGHAT and CDR2 is FQNNGV. This CDR3 spans 15 amino acids. Trimming cost V 1 base and J 5 bases, with 12 bases left between them. For the CDR3, the DNA is TGTGCCAGCAGCTTAGTTCCTACAGGGCACAATGAGCAGTTCTTC. Translating it yields CASSLVPTGHNEQFF.

The chain combines TRBV11-2 with TRBJ2-5, with D tentatively TRBD2 (5 bases). This CDR3 contains 13 residues. The V and J ends lost 4 bases and 5 bases respectively, with 11 bases between them. Germline CDR1 SGHAT, CDR2 FQNNGV. The CDR3 nucleotides read TGTGCCAGCAGCTGGACCCGAGGGGAGACCCAGTACTTC. Translated, it gives CASSWTRGETQYF.

This clone was observed a handful of times. The chain is built from TRBV5-1 and TRBJ1-5, with 8 bases lining up with TRBD1. Losses at the gene ends were 4 bases for V and 5 bases for J; bases not matched to a gene: 8. This CDR3 comprises 15 residues. Looked up from germline, CDR1 is SGHRS and CDR2 is YFSETQ. CDR3 DNA: TGCGCCAGCAGCCCAAGGACAGGGACTGATCAGCCCCAGCATTTT. This codes for CASSPRTGTDQPQHF.

This clone was counted only a few times. The rearrangement links TRBV21-1 to TRBJ1-1. TRBV21-1 is a pseudogene. The CDR3 is 15 residues long. The CDR3 DNA follows: TGTGCCAGCAGCGCAGACGATTCGGGAGGCACTGAAGCTTTCTTT. Amino acids: CASSADDSGGTEAFF.

V is TRBV28 and J is TRBJ1-2; D uncertain. The V gene lost 7 bases and the J gene lost 8 bases, with 14 bases spanning the gap. The CDR3 consists of 12 residues. The V gene's germline CDR1 is MDHEN and CDR2 SYDVKM. The CDR3 reads CASIEGKRGYTF. CDR3 DNA: TGTGCCAGCATTGAGGGAAAGAGAGGCTACACCTTC.

In its sample, this clone was seen once. The V and J genes are TRBV6-5 and TRBJ1-2; the D gene is possibly TRBD1 (6 bases). CDR3 size: 15 residues. The V gene lost 0 bases and the J gene lost 1 base, with 9 bases spanning the gap. CDR1 is MNHEY and CDR2 is SVGAGI in the germline V gene. Here the CDR3 DNA reads TGTGCCAGCAGTTACTCGTACAGGGTTAACTATGGCTACACCTTC. It codes for CASSYSYRVNYGYTF.

The V gene is TRBV7-9, the J gene TRBJ1-2, with D possibly TRBD1 on 6 matching bases. This CDR3 comprises 15 residues. V was pared by 5 bases and J by 5 bases, with 18 bases between. Germline CDR1 SEHNR, CDR2 FQNEAQ (reference sequence). The CDR3 coding sequence is TGTGCCAGCAGCGGAACAGGGACCGCCTGGTATGGCTACACCTTC. Protein: CASSGTGTAWYGYTF.

The CDR3 DNA reads TGTGCCAGCAGCGGCCCCGGGTGGGCCTACAATGAGCAGTTCTTC. Amino acid sequence: CASSGPGWAYNEQFF. J is TRBJ2-1 and V is TRBV9; D is undetermined. The CDR3 spans 15 residues. CDR1 is SGDLS, CDR2 YYNGEE, per germline. Trimming removed 3 bases at V and 2 bases at J, with 12 bases between.

The gene calls are TRBV23-1 and TRBJ2-5; 9 positions agree with TRBD1. TRBV23-1 is an ORF, with its function uncertain. Trimming took 7 bases from V and 7 from J; bases not matched to a gene: 7. The CDR3 extends over 13 amino acids. The CDR3 nucleotides read TGCGCCAGCATCTGGACAGGGGTATGGACCCAGTACTTC. Amino acids: CASIWTGVWTQYF.

This clone appeared once. V usage is TRBV5-1 and J usage is TRBJ2-1, with D hard to call. The CDR3 consists of 13 residues. Trimming shortened V by 4 bases and J by 7 bases, and 12 bases separated the two germline ends. Germline V gene sequence: CDR1 SGHRS, CDR2 YFSETQ. CDR3 sequence (DNA): TGCGCCAGCAGCCGCGGTAGCCGTAATGAGCAGTTCTTC. It specifies CASSRGSRNEQFF.